A single sample gave rise to the 25 T cell receptor beta chains below, sequenced in a study of cytomegalovirus exposure and HLA in healthy donors. Primers included in the PCR were 60 Vbeta and 13 Jbeta primers. Clones were read by immunoSEQ multiplex PCR, and TCRdb kept only the in-frame ones, dropping some. The repertoire has some 150,000 clones, roughly 85% of them found once; the top ten carry 3% to 3.5%. The sequenced material came from PBMCs. All receptors derive from a male donor in good health and CMV-seronegative.

V is TRBV5-6 and J is TRBJ1-6, with 9 nucleotides matching TRBD1. The CDR3 spans 14 residues. J lost 7 bases, V lost 4 bases, and 3 bases had no gene match. Germline lookup yields CDR1 SGHDT and CDR2 YYEEEE. CDR3 sequence: CASSQGQGNSPLHF. The CDR3 DNA reads TGTGCCAGCAGCCAGGGACAGGGAAATTCACCCCTCCACTTT.

The DNA of the CDR3 is TGTGCCAGCAGTTTCCGGCAGGGGTTAGATACGCAGTATTTT. Translating gives CASSFRQGLDTQYF. The chain carries TRBV27 and TRBJ2-3, with D tentatively TRBD1 (6 bases). This CDR3 spans 14 amino acids. Germline lookup yields CDR1 MNHEY and CDR2 SMNVEV (reference sequence). V was clipped by 3 bases and J by 5 bases, with 12 bases between them.

J is TRBJ1-2 and V is TRBV6-5, with D tentatively TRBD1 (6 bases). Germline CDR1 and CDR2: MNHEY and SVGAGI. The CDR3 runs to 15 residues. V shed 6 bases and J shed 8 bases, with 22 bases lying between them. In DNA form, the CDR3 reads TGTGCCAGCAGCGAAAGACCCGGAACAGGGCGCGGCTACACCTTC. Residues: CASSERPGTGRGYTF.

This chain connects TRBV5-8 to TRBJ2-3; 7 positions match TRBD1. The CDR3 runs 17 residues. J lost 1 base, V lost 3 bases, and 11 bases had no gene match. Per germline, CDR1 SGHTS and CDR2 YDEGEE. CDR3 amino acids: CASSSYTGDGRTDTQYF. The CDR3, as DNA: TGTGCCAGCAGCTCGTACACAGGGGACGGACGCACAGATACGCAGTATTTT.

V and J are TRBV5-1 and TRBJ2-1; 10 bases agree with TRBD2. Trimming at V came to 1 base and at J to 4 bases, leaving 2 bases not matched to a gene. The CDR3 totals 15 residues. Germline lookup yields CDR1 SGHRS and CDR2 YFSETQ. This CDR3 is CASSLTSGIYNEQFF. The DNA of the CDR3 is TGCGCCAGCAGCTTGACTAGCGGGATATACAATGAGCAGTTCTTC. Based on the CDR3 plus reference TRBV5-1 and TRBJ2-1, the full variable domain is KAGVTQTPRYLIKTRGQQVTLSCSPISGHRSVSWYQQTPGQGLQFLFEYFSETQRNKGNFPGRFSGRQFSNSRSEMNVSTLELGDSALYLCASSLTSGIYNEQFFGPGTRLTVL.

The chain has TRBV9 and TRBJ2-1, with 8 bases fitting TRBD1. The CDR3 loop spans 13 amino acids. Trimming at V came to 4 bases and at J to 9 bases, leaving 6 bases not matched to a gene. In germline, CDR1 is SGDLS, CDR2 YYNGEE. The CDR3 DNA sequence: TGTGCCAGCAGCACCCGGACAGGGATTGAGCAGTTCTTC. This gives the protein CASSTRTGIEQFF.

The chain links TRBV7-2 to TRBJ2-3, with a possible D match to TRBD2 (5 bases). V was trimmed by 7 bases and J by 2 bases, leaving 16 bases between them. Germline V lookup: CDR1 SGHTA, CDR2 FQGNSA. The CDR3 is 15 residues long. DNA for the CDR3: TGTGCCAGCACCCATTTGAGGACTCCCACAGATACGCAGTATTTT. Translating it yields CASTHLRTPTDTQYF. Drawing the rest from reference TRBV7-2 and TRBJ2-3, the complete variable domain is GAGVSQSPSNKVTEKGKDVELRCDPISGHTALYWYRQSLGQGLEFLIYFQGNSAPDKSGLPSDRFSAERTGGSVSTLTIQRTQQEDSAVYLCASTHLRTPTDTQYFGPGTRLTVL.

J is TRBJ2-7 and V is TRBV28; D possibly corresponds to TRBD2 (7 bases). This CDR3 region has 13 residues. Germline CDR1 reads MDHEN; CDR2 reads SYDVKM. Written as DNA, the CDR3 is TGTGCTACCTCAGGGGCGGGAGACGTCGAGCAGTACTTC. This sequence encodes CATSGAGDVEQYF.

The gene calls are TRBV7-7 and TRBJ2-5; 8 bases map to TRBD2. The V gene end was trimmed by 5 bases and the J gene end by 1 base; junction bases not matched to a gene: 6. CDR1 and CDR2 (germline): SSHAT, FNYEAQ (reference sequence). CDR3 length: 15 amino acids. The CDR3 coding sequence is TGTGCCAGCAGCGGGGGCAGCGGGGGCCAAGAGACCCAGTACTTC. This codes for CASSGGSGGQETQYF. Looking up the rest from reference TRBV7-7 and TRBJ2-5 gives the full variable domain: GAGVSQSPRYKVTKRGQDVTLRCDPISSHATLYWYQQALGQGPEFLTYFNYEAQPDKSGLPSDRFSAERPEGSISTLTIQRTEQRDSAMYRCASSGGSGGQETQYFGPGTRLLVL.

V gene TRBV5-1 combines with J gene TRBJ2-7; 14 bases are shared with TRBD2. The CDR3 contains 14 residues. V gave up 3 bases and J gave up 5 bases; unmatched junction bases: 1. CDR1 is SGHRS and CDR2 is YFSETQ in the germline V gene. CDR3 protein: CASSWGLAGDEQYF. The CDR3 bases are TGCGCCAGCAGCTGGGGACTAGCGGGAGACGAGCAGTACTTC.

The genes are TRBV7-9 and TRBJ2-7; D is perhaps TRBD1 (5 bases). The germline V gene encodes CDR1 SEHNR and CDR2 FQNEAQ (reference sequence). The CDR3 sequence is 16 residues long. Trimming stripped 2 bases from V and 2 bases from J, with 16 bases between. DNA for the CDR3: TGTGCCAGCAGCTTACTTCGGGCAGGGCGAACCTACGAGCAGTACTTC. Protein: CASSLLRAGRTYEQYF.

This chain uses TRBV5-4 with TRBJ2-3, with D uncertain. Germline loops: CDR1 SGHNT, CDR2 YYREEE (reference sequence). The CDR3 length is 14 residues. V lost 2 bases to trimming and J lost 0 bases, with 7 bases between them. The CDR3 nucleotides are TGTGCCAGCAGCTTCCGCGCTAGCACAGATACGCAGTATTTT. Translation: CASSFRASTDTQYF.

The chain is built from TRBV7-9 and TRBJ1-4; D call uncertain. V lost 3 bases to trimming and J lost 7 bases, with 15 bases between them. Germline V gene sequence: CDR1 SEHNR, CDR2 FQNEAQ (reference sequence). The CDR3 loop spans 15 amino acids. The CDR3 sequence is CASSFGREGGEKLFF. The CDR3 DNA sequence: TGTGCCAGCAGCTTCGGTAGGGAAGGAGGTGAAAAACTGTTTTTT.

This chain uses TRBV12-5 with TRBJ2-7; D gene unclear. The CDR3 sequence is 13 residues long. V was clipped by 1 base and J by 0 bases, with 4 bases between them. Germline CDR1 reads LGHNT; CDR2 reads FRNRAP. The CDR3 spells CASGLGHSYEQYF. For the CDR3, the DNA is TGTGCTAGTGGTTTGGGACACTCCTACGAGCAGTACTTC.

CDR3 amino acids: CASLRDLNSNYGYTF. The CDR3 DNA reads as TGTGCCAGTCTGCGGGACCTTAACTCTAACTATGGCTACACCTTC. This chain links TRBV19 with TRBJ1-2, with a possible D match to TRBD1 (5 bases). V lost 8 bases and J lost 0, with 16 bases in between. The germline V gene has CDR1 LNHDA and CDR2 SQIVND (reference sequence). The CDR3 loop spans 15 amino acids.

This chain links TRBV13 with TRBJ2-3; tentatively, D is TRBD2 (6 bases). The CDR3 covers 18 residues. Germline assignment: CDR1 PRHDT and CDR2 FYEKMQ (reference sequence). V was clipped by 4 bases and J by 3 bases, with 23 bases between them. CDR3 in amino acids: CASSSAFLGREGTDTQYF. The CDR3 nucleotides read TGTGCCAGCAGCTCCGCATTTCTGGGGCGGGAAGGGACAGATACGCAGTATTTT.

The J gene is TRBJ2-1, the V gene TRBV6-1; 7 nucleotides agree with TRBD2. Germline loops: CDR1 MNHNS, CDR2 SASEGT. With V trimmed by 1 base and J by 2 bases, 2 bases remained unmatched. This CDR3 has 15 amino acids. CDR3 DNA sequence: TGTGCCAGCAGTGAAGGGGGAGGGCCCTACAATGAGCAGTTCTTC. It encodes CASSEGGGPYNEQFF.

The chain carries TRBV6-5 and TRBJ2-3; 8 positions match TRBD2. From germline, CDR1 is MNHEY and CDR2 SVGAGI. The trim removed 3 bases at V and 0 bases at J, leaving 5 bases unmatched. CDR3 length: 16 amino acids. Here the CDR3 reads CASSYRRGGSTDTQYF. For the CDR3, the DNA is TGTGCCAGCAGTTATCGACGGGGGGGGAGCACAGATACGCAGTATTTT.

This chain connects TRBV7-9 to TRBJ1-5, with D perhaps TRBD1 (6 bases). The CDR3 spans 14 residues. The germline V gene encodes CDR1 SEHNR and CDR2 FQNEAQ (reference sequence). Trimming took off 6 bases at V and 1 base at J, with 10 bases between the two ends. CDR3 in DNA: TGTGCCAGCAGTTCTCAGGGGAGCAATCAGCCCCAGCATTTT. Translating gives CASSSQGSNQPQHF. The whole variable domain, filled in from reference TRBV7-9 and TRBJ1-5, reads DTGVSQNPRHKITKRGQNVTFRCDPISEHNRLYWYRQTLGQGPEFLTYFQNEAQLEKSRLLSDRFSAERPKGSFSTLEIQRTEQGDSAMYLCASSSQGSNQPQHFGDGTRLSIL.

The chain employs TRBV28 and TRBJ2-1; D is unclear. The CDR3 covers 14 residues. V was pared by 5 bases and J by 4 bases, with 12 bases between. The germline CDR1 and CDR2 sequences are MDHEN and SYDVKM. This CDR3 is CASSDTREYNEQFF. CDR3 nucleotides: TGTGCCAGCAGTGACACCCGAGAATACAATGAGCAGTTCTTC. The variable domain in full, with the rest retrieved from reference TRBV28 and TRBJ2-1, is DVKVTQSSRYLVKRTGEKVFLECVQDMDHENMFWYRQDPGLGLRLIYFSYDVKMKEKGDIPEGYSVSREKKERFSLILESASTNQTSMYLCASSDTREYNEQFFGPGTRLTVL.

The chain is built from TRBV9 and TRBJ2-7; 12 nucleotides agree with TRBD2. Germline assignment: CDR1 SGDLS and CDR2 YYNGEE. J gave up 5 bases and V 1 base, and 10 bases lay outside the gene matches. CDR3 length equals 17 residues. The DNA for the CDR3 is TGTGCCAGCAGCGTATCATATCTAGCGGGGGGGCCCGACGAGCAGTACTTC. As protein: CASSVSYLAGGPDEQYF.

As to this clone: The junction shows a germline mismatch at one end, possibly a read error. Other DNA sequences in this specimen translate into the identical CDR3. The genes are TRBV19 and TRBJ1-2; D gene unclear. This CDR3 contains 14 residues. Germline V gene sequence: CDR1 LNHDA, CDR2 SQIVND (reference sequence). The CDR3 reads CASSMVEGVYGYTF. The CDR3 DNA sequence: TGTGCCAGCAGTATGGTGGAGGGCGTCTATGGCTACACCTTC.

A few counts support this clone. The chain links TRBV7-2 to TRBJ1-2; 9 nucleotides line up with TRBD1. The CDR3 is made up of 17 amino acids. V dropped 1 base and J dropped 4; count of bases not matched to a gene: 10. Germline CDR1 reads SGHTA; CDR2 reads FQGNSA. This CDR3 reads CASSLDPDRGVFYGYTF. The CDR3 DNA follows: TGTGCCAGCAGCTTAGACCCTGACAGGGGGGTTTTCTATGGCTACACCTTC.

This clone was observed a handful of times. The chain uses TRBV5-6 and TRBJ2-1, with 7 positions matching TRBD2. The CDR3 extends over 15 amino acids. J was trimmed by 2 bases and V by 4 bases; bases with no gene match: 6. CDR1 SGHDT and CDR2 YYEEEE come from the germline V gene. The CDR3 bases are TGTGCCAGCAGCCAAGGACTAGAGGCCTACAATGAGCAGTTCTTC. The encoded protein is CASSQGLEAYNEQFF. Combining the CDR3 with reference TRBV5-6 and TRBJ2-1 gives the whole variable domain DAGVTQSPTHLIKTRGQQVTLRCSPKSGHDTVSWYQQALGQGPQFIFQYYEEEERQRGNFPDRFSGHQFPNYSSELNVNALLLGDSALYLCASSQGLEAYNEQFFGPGTRLTVL.

With respect to this clone: At one end the junction does not follow the germline gene, possibly because of a read error. This rearrangement joins TRBV6-1 to TRBJ1-2, with a weak D call TRBD1 (5 bases). The CDR3 runs to 14 residues. Germline V gene data show CDR1 as MNHNS and CDR2 as SASEGT. This chain's CDR3 is CASSEAAAGWGYTF. The DNA of the CDR3 is TGTGCCAGCAGTGAAGCGGCGGCAGGTTGGGGCTACACCTTT.